The clone carrying this T cell receptor beta chain was seen more than once but under ten times. TCRdb reanalysed the 5' RACE reads using MiXCR and keeps one entry per CDR3 protein. Here the sample spans around 230,000 distinct CDR3 sequences, approximately 9% being singletons. This sample was included in a study of identical twins. CDR3 size: 14 residues. CDR1 is DFQATT, CDR2 SNEGSKA, per germline (reference sequence). V gave up 5 bases and J gave up 8 bases; unmatched junction bases: 8. The chain carries TRBV20-1 and TRBJ2-1; 11 bases agree with TRBD1. This sequence was found in a woman aged 18-30 years in good health. Sequencing was carried out using memory (CD45RO+) T cells sorted from blood. Written as DNA, the CDR3 is TGCAGTGCTGCACGGGACAGGGGGACACATGAGCAGTTCTTC. Amino acid sequence: CSAARDRGTHEQFF.